This T cell receptor beta chain comes out of a study of cytomegalovirus exposure and HLA in healthy donors. As for the study in general: An early data release held some 89 million unique TCRs from HLA-typed donors. Assignment to the Caucasian-associated ancestry cluster applied to approximately 80% of the roughly 410 genotyped donors.

This PCR relied on a set of 60 Vbeta primers and 13 Jbeta primers. Clones were read by immunoSEQ multiplex PCR, and TCRdb kept only the in-frame ones, dropping some. The table has fewer than 140,000 clones, 75% seen once. This clone was detected a few times. Its antigen is unknown. The study, taken as a whole, reports: It was approximately 160 TCR beta chains that were listed as cytomegalovirus-associated. As a later analysis revealed, most CMV-associated TCR beta chains appeared HLA-restricted.

CDR1 is LNHDA, CDR2 SQIVND, per germline (reference sequence). With 7 bases removed from V and 0 bases from J, the gap between germline ends came to 9 bases. The CDR3 extends over 13 amino acids. The rearrangement links TRBV19 to TRBJ1-1; D gene ambiguous. This sequence was found in a man between 35 and 55 years old in good health and CMV-seronegative. Sequencing was performed on PBMCs. The CDR3 here is CASKNTMNTEAFF. Written as DNA, the CDR3 is TGTGCCAGTAAAAACACCATGAACACTGAAGCTTTCTTT.